This T cell receptor (beta chain) was observed in a study of T cells in women clearing cervical HPV infection. Sequenced by immunoSEQ multiplex PCR; TCRdb stores in-frame clones only, minus some. This sample's table reports approximately 37,000 clones. The CDR3 length is 14 residues. V dropped 6 bases and J dropped 10 bases, with 16 bases sitting between them. Looked up from germline, CDR1 is MDHEN and CDR2 is SYDVKM. A word on this clone: Read sequence stops 3 residues before the CDR3 end, and the germline J gene provides the missing end.

The chain has TRBV28 and TRBJ1-6, with D possibly TRBD1 on 6 matching bases. This TCR was sampled from a woman between 18 and 69 years old with a cervical HPV16 infection that either progressed to CIN3+ or cleared (not recorded which). Specimen: blood buffy coat. Partial CDR3 DNA: TGTGCCAGCAGCCAGACGAGGGGGGGGTCACCC. Translated: CASSQTRGGSP. The whole CDR3 region reads CASSQTRGGSPLHF. Full variable domain (outside the CDR3, taken from reference TRBV28 and TRBJ1-6): DVKVTQSSRYLVKRTGEKVFLECVQDMDHENMFWYRQDPGLGLRLIYFSYDVKMKEKGDIPEGYSVSREKKERFSLILESASTNQTSMYLCASSQTRGGSPLHFGNGTRLTVT.